A selection of T cell receptor beta chains follows, all from one sample in a study of glioma-infiltrating T cells after dendritic cell vaccination. TCRdb keeps only in-frame clones here, not all; method: immunoSEQ multiplex PCR. The table shows more than 95,000 clones, with roughly four fifths occurring only once. The starting material was blood, obtained before dendritic cell vaccination. These receptors came from a human donor with glioblastoma. Both conserved end residues are part of each CDR3. The D gene is left open where the match is weak. Clone size appears in some rows only: once, few, many, or a class for an expanded clone.

V	D	J	size	DNA	CDR3
TRBV10-3	TRBD1	TRBJ1-2	NA	TGTGCCATCAGAGGGACAGCCGAAGCTAACTATGGCTACACCTTC	CAIRGTAEANYGYTF
TRBV4-2	TRBD1	TRBJ1-5	NA	TGTGCCAGCAGCCAAGATTTTTGGGGACAGAGCAATCAGCCCCAGCATTTT	CASSQDFWGQSNQPQHF
TRBV5-1	NA	TRBJ2-2	NA	TGCGCCAGCAGCCCGGCCGACACTAGTTCCGGGGAGCTGTTTTTT	CASSPADTSSGELFF
TRBV7-8	NA	TRBJ1-1	NA	TGTGCCAGCAGCTTAAACAGGTGGACTGAAGCTTTCTTT	CASSLNRWTEAFF
TRBV11-3	NA	TRBJ2-2	NA	TGTGCCAGCAGCCCATTTTACGAGTACACCGGGGAGCTGTTTTTT	CASSPFYEYTGELFF
TRBV7-9	TRBD1	TRBJ1-2	NA	TGTGCCAGCAGCTTACCGGGACAGCTCTATGGCTACACCTTC	CASSLPGQLYGYTF
TRBV13	TRBD1	TRBJ1-4	NA	TGTGCCAGCAGTCTCCGTCAGGGGGCGGTTGTGGGAAAACTGTTTTTT	CASSLRQGAVVGKLFF
TRBV10-3	TRBD1	TRBJ1-2	NA	TGTGCCATCAGTACTAACTACCGGGACAGGGAAACTAACTATGGCTACACCTTC	CAISTNYRDRETNYGYTF
TRBV6-5	TRBD1	TRBJ1-2	NA	TGTGCCAGCAGTTTCGGGACAGAGGCTTATGGCTACACCTTC	CASSFGTEAYGYTF
TRBV6-6	TRBD1	TRBJ2-7	NA	TGTGCCAGCAGCCGCCAGGGGACAGGGAGCCACGAGCAGTACTTC	CASSRQGTGSHEQYF
TRBV6-5	TRBD1	TRBJ2-3	NA	TGTGCCAGCAGTTTTTACCGGGACAGGGGAACAGATACGCAGTATTTT	CASSFYRDRGTDTQYF
TRBV5-6	NA	TRBJ1-1	NA	TGTGCCAGCAGCTTTGACGGAGCCATGAACACTGAAGCTTTCTTT	CASSFDGAMNTEAFF
TRBV7-2	TRBD2	TRBJ2-7	many	TGTGCCAGCAGCTTTATTACTAGCGGGGGGTACGACGAGCAGTACTTC	CASSFITSGGYDEQYF
TRBV2	TRBD1	TRBJ2-5	NA	TGTGCCAGCAAATTACAGGGGGCCGAGGGAGAGACCCAGTACTTC	CASKLQGAEGETQYF
TRBV6-1	NA	TRBJ1-1	NA	TGTGCCAGCAGTGAAAAATGGGCCTACACTGAAGCTTTCTTT	CASSEKWAYTEAFF
TRBV27	TRBD1	TRBJ2-1	NA	TGTGCCAGCAGTACGGACAGGAGCTCCTACAATGAGCAGTTCTTC	CASSTDRSSYNEQFF
TRBV11-3	TRBD2	TRBJ2-7	NA	TGTGCCAGCAGCCCGACTAGCGGGAGATACGAGCAGTACTTC	CASSPTSGRYEQYF
TRBV11-2	TRBD2	TRBJ2-2	NA	TGTGCCAGCAGCAAAACTAGCGGGATCACCGGGGAGCTGTTTTTT	CASSKTSGITGELFF
TRBV10-3	TRBD2	TRBJ2-7	NA	TGTGCCATCAGTGAGTCGGGGACTAGCGAGCAGTACTTC	CAISESGTSEQYF
TRBV11-1	NA	TRBJ2-2	NA	TGTGCCAGCAGCTCTCGGGACACCTTCGGGACCGGGGAGCTGTTTTTT	CASSSRDTFGTGELFF